These T cell receptor beta chains were read from a single sample in a study of PD-1 blockade in classical Hodgkin lymphoma. Assay: immunoSEQ multiplex PCR; the TCRdb copy retains only in-frame clones and omits some. The sample lists tens of thousands of clones; approximately 91% were seen once. Sample: peripheral blood mononuclear cells (PBMCs), taken at baseline. The receptors were gathered from a human donor with classical Hodgkin lymphoma. The CDR3 runs from the conserved cysteine through the conserved F or W. The D gene is left open where the match is weak. The listing skips clone size in some rows; elsewhere it reads once, few, many or a size class.

clone_size,j_call,cdr3_length,d_call,v_call,cdr3_nt,cdr3_aa
once,TRBJ1-5,17,-,TRBV21-1,-,CASSKEVGGGSNQPQHF
-,TRBJ1-1,15,TRBD1,TRBV5-5,TGTGCCAGCAGAGCCCACACAGGGGGGAACACTGAAGCTTTCTTT,CASRAHTGGNTEAFF
-,TRBJ2-5,17,-,TRBV14,TGTGCCAGCAGCTCCCTGGGGAAGGTAATCGAGGGGGAGACCCAGTACTTC,CASSSLGKVIEGETQYF
few,TRBJ1-1,13,-,TRBV7-6,TGTGCCAGCAGACCACAAGGGGGGACTGAAGCTTTCTTT,CASRPQGGTEAFF
-,TRBJ2-5,15,-,TRBV19,TGTGCCAGTAGTATAGCAACGGCGGGTCAAGAGACCCAGTACTTC,CASSIATAGQETQYF
-,TRBJ2-1,15,-,TRBV5-4,TGTGCCAGCAGCCACAGCGCGAGCTCCTACAATGAGCAGTTCTTC,CASSHSASSYNEQFF
-,TRBJ1-6,17,-,TRBV18,TGTGCCAGCTCATCCCTAACAGGCCAGGGGAATCATTCACCCCTCCACTTT,CASSSLTGQGNHSPLHF
-,TRBJ2-7,16,TRBD2,TRBV15,TGTGCCACCAGCCCCGGGACTAGCGGGAGGGCCGGGGAGCAGTACTTC,CATSPGTSGRAGEQYF
once,TRBJ2-3,17,-,TRBV7-9,TGTGCCAGCAGCTCCCGCCTCGGGGGCCCTACGACAGATACGCAGTATTTT,CASSSRLGGPTTDTQYF
-,TRBJ2-7,17,TRBD2,TRBV18,TGTGCCAGCTCACCAGGACTAGCGAGACAGGGCTCCTACGAGCAGTACTTC,CASSPGLARQGSYEQYF
-,TRBJ2-3,18,TRBD2,TRBV7-2,TGTGCCAGCAGCTTGCAACTAGCGGGGGCGGTCGGCACAGATACGCAGTATTTT,CASSLQLAGAVGTDTQYF
-,TRBJ2-1,17,TRBD2,TRBV9,TGTGCCAGCAGCGGACACCCCGGGACTAGCGCTGACAATGAGCAGTTCTTC,CASSGHPGTSADNEQFF